This TCR beta chain derives from a study of cytotoxic CD8 clonotypes in ibrutinib-treated CLL. In the study overall: Of the patients, about a dozen were relapsed/refractory, over 14 treatment-naive and under 18 IGHV unmutated. Partial responses numbered some 25 and complete responses 2; after a median about 6 years, 14 stayed remitted and about 12 progressed. Study observations and caveats: Exceeding age-matched healthy donors, baseline clonality also tracked the counts of circulating CD8+ T cells.

Only in-frame clones appear in the TCRdb table, and some are missing; sequencing was by immunoSEQ multiplex PCR. The sample holds more than 200,000 clones, about four fifths seen once. Comments on this clone: Its antigen remains unidentified.

PBMCs were cryopreserved, and 1.5 to 2 micrograms of genomic DNA from them went into TCR beta libraries. The V end lost 7 bases, the J end lost 6 bases, and 19 bases lay between the germline ends. The CDR3 is 14 amino acids. Germline V gene data show CDR1 as MDHEN and CDR2 as SYDVKM. V usage is TRBV28 and J usage is TRBJ2-7; TRBD1 is a possible D gene (6 bases). Sequencing used PBMCs, obtained after 12 months of ibrutinib treatment. The sequence came from a human donor with chronic lymphocytic leukemia. CDR3 in amino acids: CASIPGSGAPEQYF. The CDR3, as DNA: TGTGCCAGCATCCCAGGGTCAGGGGCCCCCGAGCAGTACTTC.